The rows below give T cell receptor beta chains drawn from one sample of a study of T cell repertoires in cytomegalovirus infection. These receptors have no identified antigens. One entry per CDR3 protein results from TCRdb running MiXCR on the reads. Altogether 900,000 to 950,000 distinct CDR3 sequences are present, roughly 31% being singletons, with the ten largest covering roughly 13%. The sequences come from cultured CD8+ T cells from PBMCs, collected from culture after CMV antigen stimulation. The receptors originated from a human donor in good health (CMV status not recorded). Some clones in this sample may be carry-over from other donors' samples. Both conserved end residues are part of each CDR3. D genes are given only for firm matches. Size tells how often a clone was seen (once, few, many) or the class of an expanded clone, and some rows leave it out.

cdr3_nt cdr3_aa v_call clone_size d_call j_call
TGCAGCGCCTCACCCGGGGGGTCGGGCTATGGCTACACCTTC CSASPGGSGYGYTF TRBV29-1 NA NA TRBJ1-2
TGTGCCAGCAGCAGTAGCGGGGGAGTACCGGAGTTTCTAGCCAAAAACATTCAGTACTTC CASSSSGGVPEFLAKNIQYF TRBV11-2 many TRBD2 TRBJ2-4
TGTGCCAGCACCCAATACCGGGTCTACACCGGGGAGCTGTTTTTT CASTQYRVYTGELFF TRBV6-6 few NA TRBJ2-2
TGCAGTAACAGACTAATCTCCTACAATGAGCAGTTCTTC CSNRLISYNEQFF TRBV20-1 once NA TRBJ2-1
TGTGCCAGCAGTTTTGCCCTGGACACAGGACATGACACTGAAGCTTTCTTT CASSFALDTGHDTEAFF TRBV12-3/TRBV12-4 many NA TRBJ1-1
TGTGCCAGCAGGGAAGAGGGGGTCATTCAGCCCCAGCATTTT CASREEGVIQPQHF TRBV2 few NA TRBJ1-5
TGTGCCAGCAGCAAAAACGCCGGGGAGCTGTTTTTT CASSKNAGELFF TRBV12-3/TRBV12-4 few NA TRBJ2-2
TGTGCCAGCAGTACCGTCTCGGGGTTCGCAGATACGCAGTATTTT CASSTVSGFADTQYF TRBV6-1 few NA TRBJ2-3
TGTGCCAGCAGCACGGACAGCCTCAACACCGGGGAGCTGTTTTTT CASSTDSLNTGELFF TRBV6-5 few NA TRBJ2-2
TGTGCCAGTAGTAATAGTGCCGGCTTCATCTACAATGAGCAGTTCTTC CASSNSAGFIYNEQFF TRBV19 few NA TRBJ2-1
TGTGCCAGCAGATCGGGACAGAACTACGAGCAGTACTTC CASRSGQNYEQYF TRBV7-2 NA TRBD1 TRBJ2-7
TGTGCCAGCAGTTACGGACTAGCGGGCGAAGAGACCCAGTACTTC CASSYGLAGEETQYF TRBV6-5 many TRBD2 TRBJ2-5
TGTGCCAGCAGCGTACCCCGGGACCCCGGGCCCGGGGCCAACGTCCTGACTTTC CASSVPRDPGPGANVLTF TRBV9 NA NA TRBJ2-6
TGTGCCAGCTTGGACAGGGTCGTAAGTTCGAACACTGAAGCTTTCTTT CASLDRVVSSNTEAFF TRBV7-9 few TRBD1 TRBJ1-1
TGTGCCAGCAGCTTATACGAGTTCGGGGAGCTGTTTTTT CASSLYEFGELFF TRBV5-8 NA NA TRBJ2-2
TGTGCCAGCAGCCTACGATTAGAGTCAGATACGCAGTATTTT CASSLRLESDTQYF TRBV7-6 many NA TRBJ2-3
TGCGCCAGCAGCCAAGGGGGAGGGTGGGCAGCGAACACCGGGGAGCTGTTTTTT CASSQGGGWAANTGELFF TRBV4-3 NA TRBD2 TRBJ2-2
TGTGCCAGCAGTGCTTGGGACATCAACAATCAGCCCCAGCATTTT CASSAWDINNQPQHF TRBV6-1 many NA TRBJ1-5
TGTGCCAGCAGTTACAGGACAGGGGGAGAGCAGTACTTC CASSYRTGGEQYF TRBV6-2/TRBV6-3 many TRBD1 TRBJ2-7
TGCAGTGCTAGCCGTTGGCGGGGCCTGAACAGGGTGAACACTGAAGCTTTCTTT CSASRWRGLNRVNTEAFF TRBV20-1 NA NA TRBJ1-1
TGTGCCAGCAGACCAAGATACCTTGAAAAACTGTTTTTT CASRPRYLEKLFF TRBV7-6 few NA TRBJ1-4
TGTGCCACAAGGGGGGGGCGGACTGAAGCTTTCTTT CATRGGRTEAFF TRBV25-1 few NA TRBJ1-1
TGCGCCAGCACCCACGGGCAGGGTAGCACAGATACGCAGTATTTT CASTHGQGSTDTQYF TRBV5-1 NA NA TRBJ2-3
TGTGCCAGCAGCCACGCCCCGGACGGGGAGCTGTTTTTT CASSHAPDGELFF TRBV7-3 few NA TRBJ2-2
TGTGCCAGCAGTTACTCGGGGGGTTCACAGCCCCAGCATTTT CASSYSGGSQPQHF TRBV6-5 NA NA TRBJ1-5
TGTGCCAGCAGCTTAGCGAGGGCACCCGGAGACTATGGCTACACCTTC CASSLARAPGDYGYTF TRBV11-1 NA NA TRBJ1-2
TGTGCCAGCAGTTTAGACCCCGAGGGTGGTGGCAATCAGCCCCAGCATTTT CASSLDPEGGGNQPQHF TRBV27 few NA TRBJ1-5
TGTGCCAGCAGTTTGACAGTATTCGGCACTGAAGCTTTCTTT CASSLTVFGTEAFF TRBV12-3/TRBV12-4 NA NA TRBJ1-1
TGTGCCAGTAGTTCCCTCCTAGCGGGGAGCTCCTACAATGAGCAGTTCTTC CASSSLLAGSSYNEQFF TRBV19 few TRBD2 TRBJ2-1
TGTGCCAGTAGTATCCCCAAAGGCGGCTTTAACAATGAGCAGTTCTTC CASSIPKGGFNNEQFF TRBV19 NA NA TRBJ2-1
TGTGCCAGCAGCTTAGGAATTGTGGGGGCTATGGATCAGCCCCAGCATTTT CASSLGIVGAMDQPQHF TRBV5-6 few NA TRBJ1-5
TGTGCCAGCAGTCTGAAGGACAGGTGGGACGAGCAGTACTTC CASSLKDRWDEQYF TRBV28 few TRBD1 TRBJ2-7
TGTGCCAGCAGGACCCCCGGGTCTGGGACCAACGTCCTGACTTTC CASRTPGSGTNVLTF TRBV27 NA NA TRBJ2-6
TGTGCCAGCAGGGGTAGTAGCGGGGGGGCTATCAATGAGCAGTTCTTC CASRGSSGGAINEQFF TRBV27 few TRBD2 TRBJ2-1
TGTGCCAGCAGCTTAGTCGGCGGGCCGGAGACCCAGTACTTC CASSLVGGPETQYF TRBV7-6 many NA TRBJ2-5
TGCGCCAGCAGCCAAGTGGAGCGTACAGGGAATTCACCCCTCCACTTT CASSQVERTGNSPLHF TRBV4-1 few NA TRBJ1-6
TGTGCCAGTACTCCCCTGGACAGGGTGTTGGATGGCTACACCTTC CASTPLDRVLDGYTF TRBV19 NA TRBD1 TRBJ1-2
TGTGCCAGCAGCTCCGAATCTGCATACACAGATACGCAGTATTTT CASSSESAYTDTQYF TRBV7-3 few NA TRBJ2-3
TGCGCCAGCAGCCAAGATTGGTCAGACCTAGGGGAAAAACTGTTTTTT CASSQDWSDLGEKLFF TRBV4-3 NA NA TRBJ1-4
TGTGCCAGCAGCTTAGTTGAGGGGGTTTATAGCAATCAGCCCCAGCATTTT CASSLVEGVYSNQPQHF TRBV7-8 many NA TRBJ1-5
TGTGCCAGCAGCTTGGTGGGAGAGCTTACCGGGGAGCTGTTTTTT CASSLVGELTGELFF TRBV5-4 NA NA TRBJ2-2
TGTGCCAGCAGTCCCCAGCACGGACAGACGAACACCGGGGAGCTGTTTTTT CASSPQHGQTNTGELFF TRBV6-6 NA NA TRBJ2-2
TGTGCCAGCAGCTTACTGAGACTAGCGGGGGGGAAGAACACCGGGGAGCTGTTTTTT CASSLLRLAGGKNTGELFF TRBV7-8 many TRBD2 TRBJ2-2
TGTGCCAGCAGCTTTAGTCGCACCGGGGAGCTGTTTTTT CASSFSRTGELFF TRBV5-4 NA NA TRBJ2-2
TGTGCCAGCAGCCCAAAGGAGGGGACGAACACCGGGGAGCTGTTTTTT CASSPKEGTNTGELFF TRBV7-9 once NA TRBJ2-2
TGTGCCAGCAGATCTCAGGGGGACTACACCTTC CASRSQGDYTF TRBV7-8 once TRBD1 TRBJ1-2
TGTGCTAGTGGTTTGGCCCTTCTTAGTCCGGTGAACACTGAAGCTTTCTTT CASGLALLSPVNTEAFF TRBV12-5 NA NA TRBJ1-1
TGTGCCAGCAGGCCCGGGACAGCCCCTATTTACGAGCAGTACTTC CASRPGTAPIYEQYF TRBV5-5 NA TRBD1 TRBJ2-7
TGTGCCAGCAGCTTAGCGGGCAAGGACACCGGGGAGCTGTTTTTT CASSLAGKDTGELFF TRBV11-2 NA NA TRBJ2-2
TGTGCCAGCGCAAGCGGGGGGGCCCGAAATGAGCAGTTCTTC CASASGGARNEQFF TRBV27 NA TRBD2 TRBJ2-1
TGTGCCAGCAGCCCCCCTATGTCAGGCGAGCAGTTCTTC CASSPPMSGEQFF TRBV11-2 few NA TRBJ2-1
TGTGCCAGCCTTGGGACTTTCTACAATGAGCAGTTCTTC CASLGTFYNEQFF TRBV5-6 NA NA TRBJ2-1
TGTGCCAGCAGTGACACCAGGCTTTATGGCTACACCTTC CASSDTRLYGYTF TRBV2 few NA TRBJ1-2